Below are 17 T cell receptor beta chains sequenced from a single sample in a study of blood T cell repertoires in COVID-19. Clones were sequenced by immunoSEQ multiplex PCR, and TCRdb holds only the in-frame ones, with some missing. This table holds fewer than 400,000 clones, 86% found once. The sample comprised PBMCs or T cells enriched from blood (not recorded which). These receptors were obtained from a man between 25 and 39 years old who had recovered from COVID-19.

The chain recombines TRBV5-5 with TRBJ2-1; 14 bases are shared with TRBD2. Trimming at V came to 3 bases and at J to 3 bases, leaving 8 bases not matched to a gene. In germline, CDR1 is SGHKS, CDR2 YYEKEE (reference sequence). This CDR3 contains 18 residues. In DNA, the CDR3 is TGTGCCAGCAGCTCCAAGGGACTAGCGGGAGATTACTACAATGAGCAGTTCTTC. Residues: CASSSKGLAGDYYNEQFF.

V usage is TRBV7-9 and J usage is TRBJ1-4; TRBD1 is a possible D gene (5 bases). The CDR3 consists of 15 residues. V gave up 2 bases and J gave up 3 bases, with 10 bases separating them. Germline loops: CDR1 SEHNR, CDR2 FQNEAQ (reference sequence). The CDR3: CASSLSSGANEKLFF. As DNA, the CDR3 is TGTGCCAGCAGCTTAAGCTCGGGGGCTAATGAAAAACTGTTTTTT.

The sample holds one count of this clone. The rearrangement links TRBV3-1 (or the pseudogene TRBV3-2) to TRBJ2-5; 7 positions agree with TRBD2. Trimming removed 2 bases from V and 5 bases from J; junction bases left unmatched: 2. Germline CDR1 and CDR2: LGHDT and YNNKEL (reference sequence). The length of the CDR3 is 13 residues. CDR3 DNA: TGTGCCAGCAGCCAACGCGGGAGTGAGACCCAGTACTTC. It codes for CASSQRGSETQYF.

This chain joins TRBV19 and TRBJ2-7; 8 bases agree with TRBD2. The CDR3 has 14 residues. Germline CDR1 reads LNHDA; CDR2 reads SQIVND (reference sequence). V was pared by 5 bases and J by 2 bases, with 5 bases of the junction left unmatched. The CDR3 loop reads CASSYPGLAYEQYF. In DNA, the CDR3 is TGTGCCAGTAGTTACCCGGGACTAGCCTACGAGCAGTACTTC.

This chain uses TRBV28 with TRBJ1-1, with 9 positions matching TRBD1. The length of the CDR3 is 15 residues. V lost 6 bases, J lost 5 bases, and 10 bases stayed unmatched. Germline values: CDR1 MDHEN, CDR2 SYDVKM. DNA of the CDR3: TGTGCCAGCAGGCCAGCCGGGACAGGGTTTACTGAAGCTTTCTTT. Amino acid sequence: CASRPAGTGFTEAFF.

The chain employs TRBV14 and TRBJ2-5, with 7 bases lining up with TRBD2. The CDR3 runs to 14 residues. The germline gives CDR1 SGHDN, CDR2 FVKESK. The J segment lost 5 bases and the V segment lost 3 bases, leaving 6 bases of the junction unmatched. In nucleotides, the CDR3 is TGTGCCAGCAGCCACTTAGGGAGGGAGGAGACCCAGTACTTC. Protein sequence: CASSHLGREETQYF.

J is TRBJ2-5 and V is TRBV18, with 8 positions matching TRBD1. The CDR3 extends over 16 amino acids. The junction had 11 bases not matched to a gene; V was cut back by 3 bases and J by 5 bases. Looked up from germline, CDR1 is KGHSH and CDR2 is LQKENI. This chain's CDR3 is CASSPTGDLLGETQYF. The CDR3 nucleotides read TGTGCCAGCTCACCGACAGGGGACCTATTAGGGGAGACCCAGTACTTC.

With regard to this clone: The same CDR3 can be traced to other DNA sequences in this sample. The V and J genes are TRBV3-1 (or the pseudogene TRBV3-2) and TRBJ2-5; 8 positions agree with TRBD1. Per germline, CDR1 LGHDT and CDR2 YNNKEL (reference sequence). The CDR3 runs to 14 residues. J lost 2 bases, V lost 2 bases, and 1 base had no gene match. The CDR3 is CASSQYRGQETQYF. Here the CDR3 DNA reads TGTGCCAGCAGCCAATACAGGGGGCAAGAGACCCAGTACTTC.

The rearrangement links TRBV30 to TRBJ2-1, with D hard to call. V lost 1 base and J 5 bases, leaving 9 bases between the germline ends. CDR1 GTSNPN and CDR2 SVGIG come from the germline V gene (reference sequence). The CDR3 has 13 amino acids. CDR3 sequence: CAWSAQDHNEQFF. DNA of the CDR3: TGTGCCTGGAGTGCCCAGGATCACAATGAGCAGTTCTTC.

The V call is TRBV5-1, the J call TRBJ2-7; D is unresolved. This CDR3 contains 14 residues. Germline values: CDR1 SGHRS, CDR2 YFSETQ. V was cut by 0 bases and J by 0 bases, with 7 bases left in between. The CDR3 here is CASSLDSSSYEQYF. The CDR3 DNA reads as TGCGCCAGCAGCTTGGACAGTAGCTCCTACGAGCAGTACTTC.

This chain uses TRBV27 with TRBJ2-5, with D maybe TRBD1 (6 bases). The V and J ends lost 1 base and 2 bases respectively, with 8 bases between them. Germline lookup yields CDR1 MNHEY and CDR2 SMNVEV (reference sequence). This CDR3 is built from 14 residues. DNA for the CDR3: TGTGCCAGCAGTTTATTCGGGACACAAGAGACCCAGTACTTC. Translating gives CASSLFGTQETQYF.

This CDR3 reads CASSLTGQGGYGYTF. The CDR3 DNA is TGTGCCAGCAGCTTAACCGGACAGGGAGGCTATGGCTACACCTTC. The V gene is TRBV11-3, the J gene TRBJ1-2; 8 positions agree with TRBD1. With 2 bases clipped from V and 4 bases from J, the junction kept 6 bases outside the gene matches. Germline loops: CDR1 SGHNT, CDR2 YENEEA. The CDR3 contains 15 residues.

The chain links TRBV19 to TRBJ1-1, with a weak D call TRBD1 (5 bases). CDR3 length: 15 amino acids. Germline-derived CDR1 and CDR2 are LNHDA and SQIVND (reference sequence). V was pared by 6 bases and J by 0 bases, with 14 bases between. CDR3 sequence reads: CASRPRVGMNTEAFF. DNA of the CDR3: TGTGCCAGTAGGCCCAGGGTAGGGATGAACACTGAAGCTTTCTTT. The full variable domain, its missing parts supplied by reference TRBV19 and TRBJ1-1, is DGGITQSPKYLFRKEGQNVTLSCEQNLNHDAMYWYRQDPGQGLRLIYYSQIVNDFQKGDIAEGYSVSREKKESFPLTVTSAQKNPTAFYLCASRPRVGMNTEAFFGQGTRLTVV.

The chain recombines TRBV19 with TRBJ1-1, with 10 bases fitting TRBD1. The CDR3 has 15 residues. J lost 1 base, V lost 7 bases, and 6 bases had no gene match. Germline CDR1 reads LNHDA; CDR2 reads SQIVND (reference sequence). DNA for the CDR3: TGTGCCAGTACCCTCGACAGGGGGCCGAACACTGAAGCTTTCTTT. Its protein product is CASTLDRGPNTEAFF.

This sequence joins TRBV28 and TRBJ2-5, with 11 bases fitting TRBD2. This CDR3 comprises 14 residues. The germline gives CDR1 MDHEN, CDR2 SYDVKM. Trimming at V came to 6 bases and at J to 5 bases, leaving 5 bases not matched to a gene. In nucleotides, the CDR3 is TGTGCCAGCAGGACTAGCGGGGTCCGCGAGACCCAGTACTTC. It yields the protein CASRTSGVRETQYF.

CDR3 amino acids: CAWSVGSFALADYEQYF. The CDR3 nucleotides read TGTGCCTGGAGTGTGGGGTCGTTTGCGCTAGCAGACTACGAGCAGTACTTC. The genes are TRBV30 and TRBJ2-7, with D perhaps TRBD2 (5 bases). The CDR3 covers 17 residues. The germline V gene has CDR1 GTSNPN and CDR2 SVGIG (reference sequence). V was pared by 0 bases and J by 3 bases, with 21 bases between. Variable domain in full (rest from reference TRBV30 and TRBJ2-7): SQTIHQWPATLVQPVGSPLSLECTVEGTSNPNLYWYRQAAGRGLQLLFYSVGIGQISSEVPQNLSASRPQDRQFILSSKKLLLSDSGFYLCAWSVGSFALADYEQYFGPGTRLTVT.

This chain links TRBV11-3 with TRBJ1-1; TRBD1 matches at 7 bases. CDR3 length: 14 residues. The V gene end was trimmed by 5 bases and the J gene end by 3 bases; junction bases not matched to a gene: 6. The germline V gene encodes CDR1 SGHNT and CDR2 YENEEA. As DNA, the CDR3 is TGTGCCAGCAGCCAGCGACAGGGTTACACTGAAGCTTTCTTT. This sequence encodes CASSQRQGYTEAFF.